This T cell receptor beta chain is drawn from a study of cytomegalovirus exposure and HLA in healthy donors. Study as a whole: An analysis done earlier identified 120 million or so unique TCR beta sequences from approximately 180 million T cells. The study, taken as a whole, reports: Of the V segments, some could not be distinguished, including TRBV6-2 and TRBV6-3, and were excluded. When a later analysis compared HLA-associated TCR beta chains with equally common others, the HLA-associated chains turned out to be more clonally expanded and to have lower generation probabilities. In presence/absence analyses, roughly uniform sequencing depth across donors was assumed.

With 60 Vbeta and 13 Jbeta primers, the PCR was carried out. The data were produced by immunoSEQ multiplex PCR, yet TCRdb's version contains in-frame clones alone and is incomplete. The sample is made up of more than 95,000 clones, and the top ten hold about 3.5% of it. Comment on this clone: The antigen remains undetermined.

Germline CDR1 SGHTA, CDR2 FQGNSA. J lost 3 bases, V lost 1 base, and 10 bases had no gene match. This CDR3 has 17 amino acids. This rearrangement joins TRBV7-2 to TRBJ2-5; TRBD2 matches 8 bases. The clonotype was recovered from a middle-aged man in good health and CMV-seronegative. Sequencing used PBMCs. The CDR3 DNA follows: TGTGCCAGCAGCTTAGTTTTCAGAGGACTAGCTGAAGAGACCCAGTACTTC. It encodes CASSLVFRGLAEETQYF.